These 17 T cell receptor beta chains share one sample of origin, sequenced in a study of T cell responses to AZD1222 COVID-19 vaccine. The table came from immunoSEQ multiplex PCR; TCRdb's copy has only in-frame clones and leaves some out. Among approximately 300,000 clones listed, 90% to 95% were seen once. Source: peripheral blood, taken 28 days after the second AZD1222 dose. The receptors here all came from an adult who received the AZD1222 COVID-19 vaccine.

This chain connects TRBV7-9 to TRBJ2-7; D possibly corresponds to TRBD1 (6 bases). V lost 5 bases and J 4 bases, leaving 18 bases between the germline ends. This CDR3 is 15 amino acids long. CDR1 SEHNR and CDR2 FQNEAQ come from the germline V gene (reference sequence). The CDR3 DNA reads TGTGCCAGCAGCGTAAGGCCTACAGGGTTTTACGAGCAGTACTTC. It yields the protein CASSVRPTGFYEQYF.

The chain employs TRBV6-2 or TRBV6-3 and TRBJ2-4, with 8 bases aligning to TRBD2. This CDR3 has 15 residues. V lost 4 bases to trimming and J lost 7 bases; unmatched junction nucleotides: 9. Germline V gene lookup returns CDR1 MNHEY and CDR2 SVGEGT. The CDR3 reads CASSSNLSGGNIQYF. The CDR3 nucleotides read TGTGCCAGCAGTTCGAATTTATCGGGAGGGAACATTCAGTACTTC.

CDR3 residues: CASSLLGVYTDTQYF. CDR3 DNA sequence: TGTGCCAGCAGTTTGCTGGGGGTCTACACAGATACGCAGTATTTT. The chain joins TRBV27 to TRBJ2-3; possibly TRBD1 or TRBD2 for D (5 bases each). The CDR3 spans 15 residues. The germline gives CDR1 MNHEY, CDR2 SMNVEV (reference sequence). The ends were cut back, 3 bases at V and 2 bases at J, with 12 bases in the middle.

This chain links TRBV5-1 with TRBJ2-1, with D tentatively TRBD1 (5 bases). Per the germline V gene, CDR1 is SGHRS and CDR2 is YFSETQ. V shed 2 bases and J shed 10 bases, with 10 bases lying between them. The CDR3 totals 12 residues. The CDR3 here is CASSLQEPEQFF. CDR3 sequence (DNA): TGCGCCAGCAGCTTACAGGAACCCGAGCAGTTCTTC.

This chain joins TRBV28 and TRBJ1-5; D remains ambiguous. The CDR3 runs 12 residues. V was pared by 6 bases and J by 4 bases, with 7 bases between. Germline-derived CDR1 and CDR2 are MDHEN and SYDVKM. The CDR3 nucleotides read TGTGCCAGCAGCTCTCGGAATCAGCCCCAGCATTTT. It specifies CASSSRNQPQHF.

This clone was seen a single time. V is TRBV28 and J is TRBJ1-4, with no clear D. Per germline, CDR1 MDHEN and CDR2 SYDVKM. The CDR3 is 12 residues long. Trimming took 6 bases from V and 0 from J, leaving 2 bases between them. CDR3 in amino acids: CASRTTNEKLFF. CDR3 DNA sequence: TGTGCCAGCAGGACAACTAATGAAAAACTGTTTTTT.

The V call is TRBV4-3, the J call TRBJ1-1, with 9 bases that match TRBD1. V was clipped by 8 bases and J by 1 base; unmatched bases: 14. Germline values: CDR1 LGHNA, CDR2 YSLEER. CDR3 size: 17 residues. The CDR3 here is CASLYDYRGQGNTEAFF. The CDR3 nucleotides are TGCGCCAGCCTATATGACTACCGGGGACAGGGGAACACTGAAGCTTTCTTT.

The V and J genes are TRBV5-1 and TRBJ1-6; possibly TRBD1 for D (5 bases). Deletions cut 6 bases from V and 10 bases from J, with 17 bases between. Germline lookup yields CDR1 SGHRS and CDR2 YFSETQ. CDR3 length: 14 amino acids. In nucleotides, the CDR3 is TGCGCCAGCACCGAGGGAAGGGGAGGATCACCCCTCCACTTT. Its protein is CASTEGRGGSPLHF.

The chain joins TRBV28 to TRBJ2-5; 9 bases are shared with TRBD1. Germline CDR1 reads MDHEN; CDR2 reads SYDVKM. The trim removed 3 bases at V and 6 bases at J, leaving 8 bases unmatched. CDR3 size: 15 residues. The CDR3 DNA is TGTGCCAGCAGTTTTCAGGACAGGGGTGGACAGACCCAGTACTTC. This sequence encodes CASSFQDRGGQTQYF.

Of note for this clone: The sample contains more than one DNA sequence encoding this CDR3. The J gene is TRBJ2-7, the V gene TRBV6-5, with D perhaps matching TRBD2 (6 bases). The CDR3 loop spans 14 amino acids. Between the trimmed V and J ends, which lost 3 bases and 2 bases, there was a span of 11 bases. CDR1 and CDR2 from the germline V gene are MNHEY and SVGAGI. In nucleotides, the CDR3 is TGTGCCAGCAGTTATGGCGGCGGGGCCTACGAGCAGTACTTC. Translating gives CASSYGGGAYEQYF.

V usage is TRBV18 and J usage is TRBJ1-1, with 8 positions matching TRBD1. CDR3 size: 15 residues. After removal of 6 bases from V and 0 bases from J, the junction contained 6 bases not matched to a gene. CDR1 KGHSH and CDR2 LQKENI come from the germline V gene. The CDR3: CASSRTGRMNTEAFF. CDR3 coding DNA: TGTGCCAGCTCTCGGACAGGGAGGATGAACACTGAAGCTTTCTTT. Looking up the rest from reference TRBV18 and TRBJ1-1 gives the full variable domain: NAGVMQNPRHLVRRRGQEARLRCSPMKGHSHVYWYRQLPEEGLKFMVYLQKENIIDESGMPKERFSAEFPKEGPSILRIQQVVRGDSAAYFCASSRTGRMNTEAFFGQGTRLTVV.

The J gene is TRBJ1-2, the V gene TRBV3-1 (or the pseudogene TRBV3-2); D call uncertain. Germline V CDR1 and CDR2: LGHDT, YNNKEL (reference sequence). The length of the CDR3 is 15 residues. V was cut by 0 bases and J by 4 bases, with 12 bases left in between. Here the CDR3 DNA reads TGTGCCAGCAGCCAAGATTCACCAGGTATCTATGGCTACACCTTC. This sequence encodes CASSQDSPGIYGYTF.

The chain joins TRBV25-1 to TRBJ1-6, with 8 bases aligning to TRBD1. This CDR3 has 14 amino acids. Germline CDR1 is MGHDK and CDR2 is SYGVNS. V shed 4 bases and J 7 bases; nucleotides not matched to a gene: 3. CDR3 sequence reads: CASSADRANSPLHF. As DNA, the CDR3 is TGTGCCAGCAGTGCGGACAGGGCCAATTCACCCCTCCACTTT.

The table lists this clone with a count of one. The chain has TRBV2 and TRBJ2-1, with no clear D. V lost 2 bases and J 8 bases, leaving 4 bases between the germline ends. This CDR3 is built from 11 residues. CDR1 is SNHLY and CDR2 is FYNNEI in the germline V gene. Here the CDR3 DNA reads TGTGCCAGCAGTGAACTCGATGAGCAGTTCTTC. Translating gives CASSELDEQFF. Using reference TRBV2 and TRBJ2-1 for the parts outside the CDR3, the full variable domain is EPEVTQTPSHQVTQMGQEVILRCVPISNHLYFYWYRQILGQKVEFLVSFYNNEISEKSEIFDDQFSVERPDGSNFTLKIRSTKLEDSAMYFCASSELDEQFFGPGTRLTVL.

The rearrangement uses TRBV14 and TRBJ1-2, with 10 bases lining up with TRBD1. Trimming at V came to 1 base and at J to 5 bases, leaving 1 base not matched to a gene. This CDR3 spans 14 amino acids. Per germline, CDR1 SGHDN and CDR2 FVKESK. The CDR3 reads CASSQGTGGYGYTF. CDR3 coding DNA: TGTGCCAGCAGCCAAGGGACAGGGGGATATGGCTACACCTTC.

The sample holds one count of this clone. The chain employs TRBV7-2 and TRBJ1-1; tentatively, D is TRBD1 (5 bases). The CDR3 sequence is 15 residues long. V was shortened by 4 bases and J by 1 base, with 13 bases between the two germline ends. Germline values: CDR1 SGHTA, CDR2 FQGNSA. The CDR3: CASSSGGGANTEAFF. CDR3 in DNA: TGTGCCAGCAGCTCAGGTGGAGGGGCGAACACTGAAGCTTTCTTT.

The chain combines TRBV27 with TRBJ2-2, with 9 bases that match TRBD2. CDR1 and CDR2 from the germline V gene are MNHEY and SMNVEV (reference sequence). Trimming took 5 bases from V and 1 from J; bases not matched to a gene: 5. This CDR3 region has 16 residues. CDR3 nucleotide sequence: TGTGCCAGCAGTCCTCTAGCGGGGCTGAACACCGGGGAGCTGTTTTTT. Protein: CASSPLAGLNTGELFF.